The present T cell receptor beta chain was sequenced within a study of blood T cell repertoires in COVID-19 (dated by TCRdb to about 2020). For the wider study: Samples from collaborators originated in the United States, Italy and Spain and spanned both the acute and convalescent phases of COVID-19. The prospective study material was composed of cDNA or gDNA derived from T cells, B-cell-depleted T cells, or PBMCs. The dataset comprised deeply sampled blood TCRbeta repertoires from subjects exposed to, actively infected with, or recovered from COVID-19. The repertoires were released in a freely available public database meant as a resource for research on the immune response to SARS-CoV-2. Samples came from the ongoing ImmuneRACE study (first 160 participants) plus 1,254 subjects from 6 global collaborators. A de-identified subject ID, COVID-19 status, age in years and sex were almost always included in the sample metadata. Where available, HLA class I and class II types were taken from metadata supplied by the sample provider and were not determined by assay-based typing. General findings and caveats noted by the study authors: The amount of clinical and demographic metadata varied by source and participant and was provided uncurated.

As concerns this clone: Its antigen is currently not known. No per-base quality is available; no much larger clone lies one base away.

TCRbeta CDR3 regions were amplified from genomic DNA by means of the immunoSEQ Assay, a bias-controlled multiplex PCR. In the paper's pipeline: The number of nucleated cells in each sample was estimated from the amplification of reference gene primers within the assay. Sequence reads were collapsed and filtered to measure the absolute abundance of every unique TCRbeta CDR3 rearrangement. For each sample, productive Simpson clonality was calculated as the square root of Simpson's diversity index across productive rearrangements. This is the immuneACCESS table as TCRdb keeps it, with only in-frame sequences that have V and J called. A part of the clones is gone; compared with another copy, unresolved V genes explain less than half, and the rest is unexplained. The V and J calls and clone size come from that table; D and trimming were worked out from the DNA. The sample profile shows around 200,000 clones; approximately 90% of them were found once. The leading ten clones occupy 1.2% of the sample.

Enrolling through a virtual design, the prospective study's participants ranged in age from about 18 to 89 years and lived across about two dozen United States geographic areas. In the prospective study, cohorts were assigned on the basis of participant-reported clinical history obtained from a screening survey and a study questionnaire. Recovered participants in ImmuneRACE Cohort 3 were defined as having two consecutive negative NP/OP PCR tests, clearance from a healthcare professional, or resolution of symptoms. In the prospective study, whole blood, serum and a nasopharyngeal or oropharyngeal swab were collected from each participant by mobile phlebotomists. Prospective study participants could optionally give additional blood draws and questionnaires over an approximately two-month period. Before DNA extraction, blood samples from the prospective study were shipped at room temperature or frozen.

The TCR was taken from a man aged 30-40 years who had recovered from COVID-19. The sequenced sample consisted of PBMCs or T cells enriched from blood (not recorded which).

The CDR3 sequence is CAHGQVGDNEQFF. DNA sequence: TGTGCCCACGGACAGGTGGGGGACAATGAGCAGTTCTTC. The V and J genes are TRBV11-2 and TRBJ2-1, with 7 central nucleotides matching TRBD1. Germline trimming amounts to 11 bases on V and 5 bases on J, with 9 as the count of junction bases outside the gene matches. The germline V gene yields SGHAT for CDR1 and FQNNGV for CDR2. The CDR3 holds 13 amino acids from the cysteine to the phenylalanine. Only the CDR3 part of the read is kept: 39 bases, read in frame from the first base. Extended through the reference TRBV11-2 and TRBJ2-1 proteins, this CDR3 yields the full variable domain: EAGVAQSPRYKIIEKRQSVAFWCNPISGHATLYWYQQILGQGPKLLIQFQNNGVVDDSQLPKDRFSAERLKGVDSTLKIQPAKLEDSAVYLCAHGQVGDNEQFFGPGTRLTVL.